These T cell receptor beta chains were read from a single sample in a study of shared T cell receptors in the human thymus. The protocol was immunoSEQ multiplex PCR, while the TCRdb copy is restricted to in-frame clones and leaves out a portion. The sample lists some 640,000 clones, over 75% occurring once. These data also featured in a second study, about human thymus T cells.

The sequenced sample was thymocytes. These receptors were obtained from a boy younger than two with a congenital heart defect. The CDR3 runs from the conserved cysteine through the conserved F or W. The D gene is left open where the match is weak. Size tells how often a clone was seen (once, few, many) or the class of an expanded clone, and some rows leave it out.

D	size	V	J	DNA	CDR3
.	.	TRBV7-8	TRBJ2-7	TGTGCCAGCAGCCAGCTGGACGCGGGTCCTCACGAGCAGTACTTC	CASSQLDAGPHEQYF
TRBD2	.	TRBV5-1	TRBJ2-1	TGCGCCAGCAGCCGATTGGTAGCTAGACTAGCGGGAAATGACGATGGGGACAATGAGCAGTTCTTC	CASSRLVARLAGNDDGDNEQFF
.	once	TRBV5-1	TRBJ2-4	TGCGCCAGCAGCTTGGGGGCTAACTTAGCCAAAAACATTCAGTACTTC	CASSLGANLAKNIQYF
.	.	TRBV19	TRBJ1-5	TGTGCCAGTAGGGCCGCCAGGGGCAATCAGCCCCAGCATTTT	CASRAARGNQPQHF
.	few	TRBV19	TRBJ2-2	TGTGCCAGTAGTATTTCGGGCACCGGGGAGCTGTTTTTT	CASSISGTGELFF
TRBD1	.	TRBV7-6	TRBJ1-2	TGTGCCAGCAGCTCTTCCCCAGGGGGCCGTTCCCCCTTTGAGTATCTTTGGTATGGCTACACCTTC	CASSSSPGGRSPFEYLWYGYTF
.	.	TRBV28	TRBJ1-2	TGTGCCAGCAGTTTCGGGGGTACCCTCAACTATGGCTACACCTTC	CASSFGGTLNYGYTF
.	once	TRBV9	TRBJ2-1	TGTGCCAGCAGACGGGGGGTCAGGGGCAATGAGCAGTTCTTC	CASRRGVRGNEQFF
.	.	TRBV11-2	TRBJ1-2	TGTGCCAGCAGCTTAGGGTCAGGACAGCTAAACCCCAACTATGGCTACACCTTC	CASSLGSGQLNPNYGYTF
TRBD1	.	TRBV7-2	TRBJ2-7	TGTGCCAGCGGACCTAGACAGGGGGCCTACGAGCAGTACTTC	CASGPRQGAYEQYF
.	.	TRBV14	TRBJ2-7	TGTGCCAGCAGCCAAGGGGCTCAGGGGAACTACGAGCAGTACTTC	CASSQGAQGNYEQYF
TRBD1	.	TRBV9	TRBJ1-2	TGTGCCAGCAGCGTAGGGGTGTGGGACAGGGTTCACTATGGCTACACCTTC	CASSVGVWDRVHYGYTF
TRBD1	.	TRBV19	TRBJ1-4	TGTGCCAGTAGTATCCATGCGCGACAGGGGGCCGGTGAAAAACTGTTTTTT	CASSIHARQGAGEKLFF
.	.	TRBV7-9	TRBJ2-7	TGTGCCAGCAGCTTAACAGGGCGACCCTACGAGCAGTACTTC	CASSLTGRPYEQYF
.	.	TRBV5-6	TRBJ1-2	TGTGCCAGCAGCCCGACAGCCCAAGCCATCTATGGCTACACCTTC	CASSPTAQAIYGYTF
TRBD1	.	TRBV28	TRBJ2-5	TGTGCCAGCAGTGTATACCGGGACAGTAACCAAGAGACCCAGTACTTC	CASSVYRDSNQETQYF
.	.	TRBV5-1	TRBJ2-3	TGCGCCAGCAGGGCTTATGGTCACACAGATACGCAGTATTTT	CASRAYGHTDTQYF
TRBD1	.	TRBV7-9	TRBJ1-3	TGTGCCAGCAGCTCACACCCTACAGGGGCTGGAAACACCATATATTTT	CASSSHPTGAGNTIYF
TRBD1	.	TRBV28	TRBJ2-7	TGTGCCAGCAGGACGATCACACAGGGGATAGAGTACGAGCAGTACTTC	CASRTITQGIEYEQYF
TRBD2	.	TRBV14	TRBJ2-7	TGTGCCAGCAGCCAAGAGCCAATCGGGGTGAACCTAGCGGTCTACTACGAGCAGTACTTC	CASSQEPIGVNLAVYYEQYF
.	.	TRBV14	TRBJ2-7	TGTGCCAGCAGCCGCCCCGGGCAGTACTTC	CASSRPGQYF
TRBD2	.	TRBV4-3	TRBJ2-7	TGCGCCAGCAGCCAAACCCCGAGAATCACTAGCGGGAGCTCCTACGAGCAGTACTTC	CASSQTPRITSGSSYEQYF
.	.	TRBV27	TRBJ2-2	TGTGCCAGCAGTTTGAGAAGCCTTACGAACACCGGGGAGCTGTTTTTT	CASSLRSLTNTGELFF
TRBD2	.	TRBV4-1	TRBJ2-7	TGCGCCAGCAGCCAAGATTTTAGTCCCGGGGGGACCCTTTACGAGCAGTACTTC	CASSQDFSPGGTLYEQYF
.	.	TRBV18	TRBJ1-1	TGTGCCAGCTCACCACCGCCGGGGCGGGATGAAGCTTTCTTT	CASSPPPGRDEAFF